This is a list of T cell receptor beta chains from one sample in a study of long-term antiretroviral therapy in people with HIV. Sequencing was performed with immunoSEQ multiplex PCR; in TCRdb, only in-frame clones are kept and a portion is missing. The table shows 30,000 or so clones, with approximately 92% occurring only once. This sample comprised unsorted PBMCs, obtained more than 5 years after starting antiretroviral therapy. Source of these receptors: a woman aged 40 to 50 with HIV. The CDR3 runs from the conserved cysteine through the conserved F or W. Each record gives: D gene, clone size, J gene, V gene, CDR3 DNA, CDR3 protein. A D gene is named only where the DNA matches it firmly. Some rows have no size entry. The others give once, few or many, or a class for an expanded clone.

>NA|NA|TRBJ1-2|TRBV21-1
TGTGCCAGCAGCAAAGCCGAGCTACCATACACCTTC
CASSKAELPYTF
>NA|few|TRBJ1-1|TRBV19
TGTGCCAGTAGTATTCAGGTAGTAGGGACTGAAGCTTTCTTT
CASSIQVVGTEAFF
>NA|NA|TRBJ1-2|TRBV7-8
TGTGCCAGCAGCTTAGGAACCACTGACGGCGTCTATGGCTACACCTTC
CASSLGTTDGVYGYTF
>TRBD1|NA|TRBJ1-2|TRBV4-2
TGTGCCAGCAGCCGAGAAAGTCAGGGGGCGGATGGCTACACCTTC
CASSRESQGADGYTF
>TRBD1|NA|TRBJ2-7|TRBV7-8
TGTGCCAGCAGCTTAGGGACAGGGAGCTCCTACGAGCAGTACTTC
CASSLGTGSSYEQYF
>TRBD1|NA|TRBJ2-1|TRBV7-9
TGTGCCAGCCCGGGACAGGGCTACAATGAGCAGTTCTTC
CASPGQGYNEQFF
>TRBD2|once|TRBJ2-7|TRBV7-9
TGTGCCAGCAGCCCCCGACTAGCGGGAGGTGGCGAGCAGTACTTC
CASSPRLAGGGEQYF
>NA|NA|TRBJ1-5|TRBV4-1
TGCGCCAGCAGCCAAGAGGGGAACTATCAAATGGGTCAGCCCCAGCATTTT
CASSQEGNYQMGQPQHF
>TRBD1|few|TRBJ2-7|TRBV9
TGTGCCAGCAGCCTCTCCGGGACAGGGGGCGGCGAGCAGTACTTC
CASSLSGTGGGEQYF
>NA|NA|TRBJ2-7|TRBV2
TGTGCCAGCAGTGAATTGGGGGCAGGGTACGAGCAGTACTTC
CASSELGAGYEQYF